Presented here are 32 T cell receptor beta chains from one specimen sequenced in a study of CD8+ T cells in alopecia areata. Reverse transcribed after extraction, RNA yielded cDNA as the sequencing template. The method was immunoSEQ multiplex PCR; TCRdb's version includes in-frame clones alone and lacks a portion of them. The table lists about 1,800 clones, with no singletons. Time point of the sample: mouse skin 6 weeks after grafting, around onset of hair loss. This specimen consisted of skin, obtained at week 6. The receptors originated from a C3H/HeJ mouse with alopecia areata. The mice in this strain carry MHC haplotype H2-k.

There are a few counts of this clone. Genes and germline come from the mouse. The read terminates 4 residues ahead of where the CDR3 ends, so the germline J gene completes it. The chain links TRBV13-2 to TRBJ2-7; 9 nucleotides line up with TRBD2. The germline gives CDR1 NNHNN, CDR2 SYGAGS (reference sequence). The CDR3 length is 15 residues. V lost 1 base to trimming and J lost 1 base; unmatched junction nucleotides: 3. CDR3 in amino acids: CASGDLGLGSYEQYF. The covered CDR3 bases are TGTGCCAGCGGTGATCTTGGACTGGGGTCCTAT.

This clone counts as medium-sized. Gene names are mouse gene names. Sequencing ends 4 residues short of the CDR3 end; the germline J gene provides the rest. This sequence joins TRBV19 and TRBJ2-1, with 12 bases aligning to TRBD2. Trimming removed 1 base from V and 1 base from J; junction bases left unmatched: 6. CDR1 is FNHDT, CDR2 SITEND, per germline (reference sequence). The CDR3 spans 18 residues. Partial CDR3 DNA: TGTGCCAGCAGTATATACGGGACTGGGGGGAGGAACTATGCT. Translated: CASSIYGTGGRNYA. The complete CDR3 reads CASSIYGTGGRNYAEQFF.

This clone was counted a few times. Genes here carry mouse names. The CDR3 end falls 4 residues outside the read, so it is completed with the germline J gene. The rearrangement links TRBV29 to TRBJ1-2; D gene ambiguous. This CDR3 has 13 residues. Germline V lookup: CDR1 MSHET, CDR2 SYDVDS. V was pared by 2 bases and J by 0 bases, with 4 bases between. The CDR3 loop is CASSLRANSDYTF. The sequenced part of the CDR3 DNA is TGTGCTAGCAGTTTAAGGGCAAACTCC.

For this clone: The gene symbols are mouse symbols. With the read ending 4 residues before the CDR3 end, the germline J gene is used to fill in that end. The chain recombines TRBV31 with TRBJ2-5; the D gene is possibly TRBD2 (6 bases). Per germline, CDR1 GKSSPN and CDR2 SITVG. The CDR3 is 13 amino acids. The V end was cut by 2 bases, the J end by 0 bases, with 6 bases between. CDR3 sequence: CAWSWGNQDTQYF. Partial CDR3 DNA: TGTGCCTGGAGTTGGGGGAACCAAGAC.

This clone was recorded a few times. A far larger clone lies a single base away; this is likely a read error. Genes here carry mouse names. The read comes to an end 4 residues before the CDR3 does, leaving the germline J gene to fill in the end. The genes are TRBV13-2 and TRBJ2-1; 7 bases are a match to TRBD2. Germline trimming cut 4 bases from V and 6 bases from J; bases unmatched to any gene: 7. Germline V gives CDR1 NNHNN, CDR2 SYGAGS (reference sequence). The CDR3 is made up of 14 amino acids. Partial CDR3 DNA: TGTGCCAGCGGTAATCTGGGGGTGGGTGCT. Its translation is CASGNLGVGA. The entire CDR3 protein is CASGNLGVGAEQFF.

This clone was recorded at least ten times. Each gene name is a mouse one. The CDR3 is cut off 4 residues early in the read; its end comes from the germline J gene. This chain joins TRBV13-1 and TRBJ2-1, with D possibly TRBD2 on 6 matching bases. V was clipped by 0 bases and J by 1 base, with 14 bases between them. The CDR3 extends over 17 amino acids. Germline V gene data show CDR1 as NSHNY and CDR2 as SYGAGN. The chain's CDR3 is CASSDAGWGENYAEQFF. Incomplete CDR3 DNA: TGTGCCAGCAGTGATGCCGGCTGGGGAGAAAACTATGCT.

The sample holds many counts of this clone. Gene names are the mouse ones. The CDR3 end lies 4 residues beyond the end of the read and is filled in from the germline J gene. V usage is TRBV13-3 and J usage is TRBJ2-5; TRBD1 matches 7 bases. The CDR3 spans 14 residues. Per the germline V gene, CDR1 is NNHDY and CDR2 is SYVADS. CDR3 DNA, as far as it was read: TGTGCCAGCAGTGATCGAACAGGGGAAGAC. It is translated as CASSDRTGED. The whole CDR3 region reads CASSDRTGEDTQYF.

A note on this clone: Gene names refer to mouse genes. The CDR3 is cut off 4 residues early in the read; its end comes from the germline J gene. This rearrangement joins TRBV16 to TRBJ2-7; unclear D gene. The CDR3 has 13 amino acids. The V gene's germline CDR1 is SGHSA and CDR2 FRNQAP. CDR3 DNA (partial): TGTGCAAGCAGCTTAGGACACCCTTAT. As protein: CASSLGHPY. The whole CDR3 reads CASSLGHPYEQYF.

In this sample, this clone turned up many times. Gene names are the mouse ones. The read terminates 4 residues ahead of where the CDR3 ends, so the germline J gene completes it. The rearrangement links TRBV13-1 to TRBJ1-1; the D is unclear. CDR3 length equals 13 residues. V was pared by 0 bases and J by 4 bases, with 7 bases between. Germline V CDR1 and CDR2: NSHNY, SYGAGN. CDR3 sequence reads: CASSDVYITEVFF. The sequenced part of the CDR3 DNA is TGTGCCAGCAGTGATGTGTACATCACA.

There are many counts of this clone. Gene names denote mouse genes. The CDR3 goes on 4 residues after the read ends, and that part is filled in from the germline J gene. This chain links TRBV5 with TRBJ1-2; D is unclear. The CDR3 runs 13 residues. Trimming removed 4 bases from V and 0 bases from J, with 6 bases in between. In germline, CDR1 is LGHNA, CDR2 YNLKQL (reference sequence). CDR3 amino acids: CASSPNTNSDYTF. Incomplete CDR3 DNA: TGTGCCAGCAGCCCAAATACAAACTCC.

By frequency in the sample, this clone is large. The genes and germline here are from mouse. The CDR3 end lies 4 residues beyond the end of the read and is filled in from the germline J gene. The chain links TRBV19 to TRBJ2-5; no clear D gene. Germline assignment: CDR1 FNHDT and CDR2 SITEND (reference sequence). This CDR3 region has 13 residues. With 2 bases removed from V and 0 bases from J, the gap between germline ends came to 4 bases. The CDR3 sequence is CASSITNQDTQYF. Incomplete CDR3 DNA: TGTGCCAGCAGTATTACAAACCAAGAC. Full variable domain (remainder filled in from reference TRBV19 and TRBJ2-5): GGIITQTPKFLIGQEGQKLTLKCQQNFNHDTMYWYRQDSGKGLRLIYYSITENDLQKGDLSEGYDASREKKSSFSLTVTSAQKNEMAVFLCASSITNQDTQYFGPGTRLLVL.

This clone was counted many times. Here the gene names and germline are mouse. Read coverage stops 4 residues before the CDR3 terminus; the germline J gene supplies the remainder. The rearrangement links TRBV19 to TRBJ1-1, with D unresolved. This CDR3 contains 14 residues. The ends were cut back, 2 bases at V and 0 bases at J, with 8 bases in the middle. Germline V gives CDR1 FNHDT, CDR2 SITEND (reference sequence). CDR3: CASSIDTANTEVFF. The sequenced CDR3 bases are TGTGCCAGCAGTATTGACACCGCAAACACA.

At least ten counts were recorded for this clone. Gene and germline names: mouse. The sequence runs out 4 residues before the end of the CDR3; the remainder is reconstructed from the germline J gene. The V gene is TRBV14, the J gene TRBJ2-7; D perhaps matches TRBD2 (6 bases). Between the trimmed V and J ends, which lost 1 base and 0 bases, there was a span of 8 bases. CDR3 length: 14 residues. CDR1 is SGHDT, CDR2 FRDEAV, per germline. The CDR3 DNA, read in part, is TGTGCCAGCAGTTTCCTGGGGCACTCCTAT. Translated, it gives CASSFLGHSY. The full CDR3 protein is CASSFLGHSYEQYF.

This clone has only a few counts. Gene names are the mouse ones. The read terminates 4 residues before the CDR3 end, so the remaining end is supplied by the germline J gene. The V and J genes are TRBV31 and TRBJ2-7; TRBD2 matches at 9 bases. The CDR3 has 14 amino acids. CDR1 and CDR2 from the germline V gene are GKSSPN and SITVG. Incomplete CDR3 DNA: TGTGCCTGGAGTCTATGGGGGGGCGCCCAT. This codes for CAWSLWGGAH. The complete CDR3 reads CAWSLWGGAHEQYF.

This clone is medium-sized in the sample. Mouse names are used for the genes. The read gets to within 4 residues of the CDR3 end, and the germline J gene fills in the rest. This chain connects TRBV13-2 to TRBJ2-4; possible D gene TRBD2, 7 bases. The CDR3 loop spans 17 amino acids. Germline CDR1 reads NNHNN; CDR2 reads SYGAGS (reference sequence). V shed 2 bases and J shed 0 bases, with 16 bases lying between them. CDR3 DNA, as far as it was read: TGTGCCAGCGGTGAAGAGAGGGGGGCGCGGAGTCAAAAC. Amino acid sequence: CASGEERGARSQN. The whole CDR3 protein is CASGEERGARSQNTLYF.

Concerning this clone itself: The gene names given are mouse names. CDR3 DNA, as far as it was read: TGTGCCAGCAGTGACCAAATCTCCTAT. This encodes CASSDQISY. The full CDR3 reads CASSDQISYEQYF. The V gene is TRBV13-1, the J gene TRBJ2-7; D remains ambiguous. The observed sequence ends 4 residues before the CDR3 terminus, with the missing tail filled in from the germline J gene. Germline V gene data show CDR1 as NSHNY and CDR2 as SYGAGN. The CDR3 has 13 residues. V lost 2 bases and J 0 bases, leaving 6 bases between the germline ends.

In its sample, this clone was seen many times. The gene names here belong to mouse. The CDR3 end lies 4 residues beyond the end of the read and is filled in from the germline J gene. Other nucleotide sequences from this sample produce the same CDR3. V is TRBV13-2 and J is TRBJ2-3; D gene unclear. The CDR3 is 12 residues long. V lost 2 bases and J 3 bases, leaving 4 bases between the germline ends. CDR1 is NNHNN, CDR2 SYGAGS, per germline (reference sequence). CDR3 in amino acids: CASGETAETLYF. CDR3 bases read: TGTGCCAGCGGTGAGACAGCAGAA.

This clone occurred many times. Gene names denote mouse genes. The CDR3 is cut off 4 residues early in the read; its end comes from the germline J gene. The rearrangement joins TRBV13-2 to TRBJ1-2; 8 bases map to TRBD1. J gave up 2 bases and V 5 bases, and 2 bases lay outside the gene matches. CDR3 size: 13 residues. Germline CDR1 is NNHNN and CDR2 is SYGAGS (reference sequence). The part of the CDR3 DNA that was read is TGTGCCAGCGGGGGACAGGAGAACTCC. Amino acids: CASGGQENS. The full CDR3 protein is CASGGQENSDYTF.

Details on this clone: Mouse germline and gene names are used. The missing CDR3 end, 4 residues past where the read stops, is filled in from the germline J gene. The chain recombines TRBV4 with TRBJ1-1; a weak D match, TRBD1 (6 bases). CDR1 and CDR2 from the germline V gene are LGHDT and YNNKQL (reference sequence). This CDR3 comprises 15 residues. V was clipped by 5 bases and J by 0 bases, with 13 bases between them. The sequenced part of the CDR3 DNA is TGTGCCAGCAGCCCTTGGGACAATGCAAACACA. Translated: CASSPWDNANT. The full CDR3 reads CASSPWDNANTEVFF.

In this sample, this clone turned up many times. Any gene name here is a mouse gene name. Read data end 4 residues before the CDR3 end; the end is taken from the germline J gene. The J gene is TRBJ2-1, the V gene TRBV13-1; weak D call: TRBD1 (5 bases). V shed 4 bases and J shed 6 bases, with 8 bases lying between them. The CDR3 is 12 residues long. Germline lookup yields CDR1 NSHNY and CDR2 SYGAGN. The part of the CDR3 DNA that was read is TGTGCCAGCAGTTCAGGGTTTGCT. This encodes CASSSGFA. The CDR3 as a whole reads CASSSGFAEQFF.

By share, this clone ranks as medium-sized. Genes and germline are mouse. Read coverage stops 4 residues before the CDR3 terminus; the germline J gene supplies the remainder. The rearrangement joins TRBV1 to TRBJ1-2, with a tentative D call TRBD1 (5 bases). This CDR3 spans 16 amino acids. Trimming took off 0 bases at V and 1 base at J, with 12 bases between the two ends. Germline CDR1 NSQYPW, CDR2 LRSPGD (reference sequence). CDR3 DNA (partial): TGCACCTGCAGTGCAGATCGACAGAAAAAAAACTCC. Protein: CTCSADRQKKNS. In full, the CDR3 is CTCSADRQKKNSDYTF.

A word on this clone: Mouse gene names and germline throughout. The DNA ends 4 residues before the CDR3 does, and the rest of the CDR3 is filled in from the germline J gene. The rearrangement joins TRBV5 to TRBJ2-4; 8 positions match TRBD2. Germline values: CDR1 LGHNA, CDR2 YNLKQL (reference sequence). The length of the CDR3 is 14 residues. The trim removed 4 bases at V and 3 bases at J, leaving 3 bases unmatched. CDR3 bases read: TGTGCCAGCAGCCCCCGGACTGGGCAAAAC. The encoded protein is CASSPRTGQN. The CDR3, in full, reads CASSPRTGQNTLYF.

This clone was detected ten times or more. Gene names and germline refer to mouse. Read sequence stops 3 residues before the CDR3 end, and the germline J gene provides the missing end. This sequence joins TRBV31 and TRBJ1-6; TRBD1 aligns across 9 bases. TRBJ1-6 is designated an ORF whose function remains uncertain. Germline V CDR1 and CDR2: GKSSPN, SITVG. J was trimmed by 6 bases and V by 3 bases; bases with no gene match: 3. The CDR3 covers 14 residues. CDR3: CAWSRDRANSPLYF. The DNA read from the CDR3 is TGTGCCTGGAGCCGGGACAGGGCTAATTCGCCC.

The table lists this clone with many counts. Gene names and germline match the mouse. From the germline J gene comes the end of the CDR3, since the read stops 4 residues before it. The chain employs TRBV31 and TRBJ1-2; TRBD1 matches at 8 bases. CDR3 size: 13 residues. CDR1 is GKSSPN and CDR2 is SITVG in the germline V gene. The CDR3 DNA, read in part, is TGTGCCTGGAGCCACAGGGGGGGGTCC. Translating it yields CAWSHRGGS. The entire CDR3 sequence reads CAWSHRGGSDYTF.

This clone is large by share. Gene names are mouse gene names. The sequenced part of the CDR3 DNA is TGTGCCAGCAGTGATTGGGACAGGAGTAACCAAGAC. This encodes CASSDWDRSNQD. In full, the CDR3 is CASSDWDRSNQDTQYF. The V call is TRBV13-1, the J call TRBJ2-5; 8 positions match TRBD1. Sequencing ends 4 residues short of the CDR3 end; the germline J gene provides the rest. Losses at the gene ends were 1 base for V and 0 bases for J; bases not matched to a gene: 4. The length of the CDR3 is 16 residues. CDR1 is NSHNY, CDR2 SYGAGN, per germline.

By sample share, this clone is large. Genes and germline are mouse. CDR3 protein: CTCSGDRTNYAEQFF. CDR3 DNA (partial): TGCACCTGCAGTGGGGACAGGACTAACTATGCT. The rearrangement links TRBV1 to TRBJ2-1; the match to TRBD1 covers 8 bases. The missing CDR3 end, 4 residues past where the read stops, is filled in from the germline J gene. This CDR3 has 15 residues. The germline V gene encodes CDR1 NSQYPW and CDR2 LRSPGD (reference sequence). The V gene end was trimmed by 4 bases and the J gene end by 0 bases; junction bases not matched to a gene: 2.

This clone has a count of ten or more. Gene names are mouse gene names. The CDR3 sequence is CASSGAGTFWDTQYF. The CDR3 DNA, read in part, is TGTGCCAGCAGTGGTGCCGGGACTTTTTGGGAC. The V call is TRBV13-1, the J call TRBJ2-5, with D perhaps matching TRBD2 (6 bases). The read ends 4 residues shy of where the CDR3 ends; the end is completed using the germline J gene. Germline V gene lookup returns CDR1 NSHNY and CDR2 SYGAGN. CDR3 length equals 15 residues.

A few counts support this clone. These gene names are mouse names. The CDR3 end falls 4 residues outside the read, so it is completed with the germline J gene. The chain links TRBV13-1 to TRBJ2-4; TRBD2 aligns across 9 bases. Germline V gene data show CDR1 as NSHNY and CDR2 as SYGAGN. This CDR3 spans 14 amino acids. CDR3 bases read: TGTGCCAGCAGTGATGGGGGACTGGGAAAC. It specifies CASSDGGLGN. The entire CDR3 reads CASSDGGLGNTLYF.

This clone has at least ten counts. Gene names and germline match the mouse. The read halts 4 residues ahead of the CDR3 end, with the missing end drawn from the germline J gene. This chain links TRBV1 with TRBJ2-5; 7 bases align to TRBD1. Unmatched junction bases numbered 3, after V lost 3 bases and J lost 3 bases. The CDR3 contains 14 residues. CDR1 and CDR2 from the germline V gene are NSQYPW and LRSPGD (reference sequence). The CDR3 DNA, read in part, is TGCACCTGCAGTGCCAGGGACAGTCAAGAC. It encodes CTCSARDSQD. The full CDR3 is CTCSARDSQDTQYF. Looking up the rest from reference TRBV1 and TRBJ2-5 gives the full variable domain: VTLLEQNPRWRLVPRGQAVNLRCILKNSQYPWMSWYQQDLQKQLQWLFTLRSPGDKEVKSLPGADYLATRVTDTELRLQVANMSQGRTLYCTCSARDSQDTQYFGPGTRLLVL.

On this clone: Gene labels here are mouse ones. The read comes to an end 4 residues before the CDR3 does, leaving the germline J gene to fill in the end. The chain has TRBV13-1 and TRBJ2-7, with TRBD2 matching 8 bases. CDR3 length: 12 residues. Germline CDR1 and CDR2: NSHNY and SYGAGN. The CDR3 loop reads CASRTGGYEQYF. The CDR3 bases that were read are TGTGCCAGCAGAACTGGGGGTTAT.

This clone was observed at least ten times. All gene names here are mouse names. The CDR3 goes on 4 residues after the read ends, and that part is filled in from the germline J gene. The chain has TRBV13-2 and TRBJ1-1; 7 bases are a match to TRBD1. Germline lookup yields CDR1 NNHNN and CDR2 SYGAGS (reference sequence). The length of the CDR3 is 14 residues. After removal of 3 bases from V and 1 base from J, the junction contained 3 bases not matched to a gene. This CDR3 is CASGAPGGNTEVFF. The sequenced CDR3 bases are TGTGCCAGCGGTGCCCCAGGGGGGAACACA.

This clone has a count of ten or more. The genes are named according to mouse. The missing CDR3 end, 4 residues past where the read stops, is filled in from the germline J gene. V and J are TRBV19 and TRBJ1-1, with 9 positions matching TRBD1. V dropped 2 bases and J dropped 1; count of bases not matched to a gene: 3. Germline V gene lookup returns CDR1 FNHDT and CDR2 SITEND (reference sequence). The CDR3 has 15 residues. The part of the CDR3 DNA that was read is TGTGCCAGCAGTATCACAGGGGGCTTAAACACA. Protein: CASSITGGLNT. The full CDR3 protein reads CASSITGGLNTEVFF.